These T cell receptor beta chains were read from a single sample in a study of shared clonotypes between healthy human individuals. Generated by immunoSEQ multiplex PCR, the TCRdb table keeps only in-frame clones and is missing some. This sample carries 2 million to 3 million clones, 93% of them seen once, and the ten largest clones take approximately 0.36%. The material sequenced was naive CD4+ T cells from PBMCs. All receptors come from a man younger than 35 in good health. Some clones in this sample may be carry-over from other donors' samples. CDR3s include the opening cysteine and the closing phenylalanine or tryptophan. A D gene is named only where the DNA matches it firmly. Only some rows state a clone size, as once, few, many or a class for expanded clones.

TRBV4-3	TRBJ2-7	TRBD1	19	NA	CASSQGGPGQALAAYEQYF	TGCGCCAGCAGCCAAGGGGGACCGGGACAGGCTCTCGCGGCCTACGAGCAGTACTTC
TRBV29-1	TRBJ2-1	TRBD2	14	NA	CSALAGSSYNEQFF	TGCAGCGCTCTAGCGGGGAGCTCCTACAATGAGCAGTTCTTC
TRBV5-4	TRBJ2-2	NA	17	NA	CASSLVQATANTGELFF	TGTGCCAGCAGCTTGGTTCAGGCCACCGCGAACACCGGGGAGCTGTTTTTT
TRBV7-3	TRBJ2-1	NA	14	NA	CASSLGQVRNEQFF	TGTGCCAGCAGCTTAGGGCAGGTCCGGAATGAGCAGTTCTTC
TRBV11-3	TRBJ2-7	NA	13	NA	CASSPGPRDEQYF	TGTGCCAGCAGCCCGGGACCCAGGGACGAGCAGTACTTC
TRBV19	TRBJ2-5	NA	16	NA	CASSIDGRVRRETQYF	TGTGCCAGTAGTATAGATGGGCGGGTAAGGAGGGAGACCCAGTACTTC
TRBV28	TRBJ1-4	NA	14	NA	CASSSPGNNEKLFF	TGTGCCAGCAGTTCCCCAGGGAATAATGAAAAACTGTTTTTT
TRBV7-9	TRBJ2-2	NA	17	NA	CASSLAFGRPPTGELFF	TGTGCCAGCAGCTTAGCTTTTGGGAGACCCCCAACCGGGGAGCTGTTTTTT
TRBV10-1	TRBJ2-5	TRBD2	15	NA	CASSEAREVGETQYF	TGCGCCAGCAGTGAGGCGCGGGAGGTAGGAGAGACCCAGTACTTC
TRBV29-1	TRBJ1-1	NA	12	NA	CSALTGDTEAFF	TGCAGCGCCCTGACGGGGGACACTGAAGCTTTCTTT
TRBV7-8	TRBJ2-7	NA	14	NA	CASSLDRIYYEQYF	TGTGCCAGCAGCCTAGACAGGATTTACTACGAGCAGTACTTC
TRBV5-1	TRBJ1-5	NA	17	NA	CASSPWDGTDSNQPQHF	TGCGCCAGCAGCCCTTGGGACGGAACTGATAGCAATCAGCCCCAGCATTTT
TRBV25-1	TRBJ2-1	NA	14	NA	CASRDTSSYNEQFF	TGTGCCAGCCGAGACACTAGCTCCTACAATGAGCAGTTCTTC
TRBV15	TRBJ2-2	NA	16	once	CATSRVGGVATGELFF	TGTGCCACCAGCAGAGTAGGAGGGGTCGCCACCGGGGAGCTGTTTTTT
TRBV2	TRBJ1-1	TRBD1	14	NA	CASIPNRGDTEAFF	TGTGCCAGCATCCCCAACAGGGGCGACACTGAAGCTTTCTTT
TRBV28	TRBJ1-2	NA	13	NA	CASTPRPSYGYTF	TGTGCCAGCACCCCGAGACCGTCCTATGGCTACACCTTC
TRBV5-4	TRBJ2-7	TRBD2	16	NA	CASTGGGLAGGGEQYF	TGTGCCAGCACCGGCGGGGGCCTAGCGGGAGGAGGGGAGCAGTACTTC
TRBV28	TRBJ2-7	NA	12	once	CASSFQTYEQYF	TGTGCCAGCAGTTTCCAGACCTACGAGCAGTACTTC
TRBV11-3	TRBJ2-3	TRBD1	15	NA	CASSRGQGVTDTQYF	TGTGCCAGCAGCCGGGGACAGGGGGTAACTGATACGCAGTATTTT
TRBV11-2	TRBJ1-3	NA	15	NA	CASSTRRIRGNTIYF	TGTGCCAGCAGCACCCGACGGATCCGGGGGAACACCATATATTTT
TRBV6-6	TRBJ2-7	TRBD1	15	NA	CASRRTGGESGEQYF	TGTGCCAGCAGAAGGACAGGGGGCGAATCGGGAGAGCAGTACTTC
TRBV21-1	TRBJ2-1	NA	14	NA	CASSKEPAETEQFF	TGTGCCAGCAGCAAAGAGCCAGCGGAGACTGAGCAGTTCTTC
TRBV11-2	TRBJ2-4	NA	16	few	CASSRLRGRAKNIQYF	TGTGCCAGCAGCCGCCTCAGGGGAAGAGCCAAAAACATTCAGTACTTC
TRBV19	TRBJ1-1	NA	15	NA	CASRKRTGLNTEAFF	TGTGCCAGTAGAAAAAGGACCGGTCTGAACACTGAAGCTTTCTTT
TRBV18	TRBJ1-4	TRBD1	15	NA	CASSPPQGGNEKLFF	TGTGCCAGCTCACCACCACAGGGGGGAAATGAAAAACTGTTTTTT
TRBV15	TRBJ2-7	NA	14	NA	CATSRTLEGYEQYF	TGTGCCACCAGCAGAACCCTAGAGGGGTACGAGCAGTACTTC
TRBV20-1	TRBJ2-3	NA	11	NA	CSARSGDTQYF	TGCAGTGCTAGATCAGGGGATACGCAGTATTTT
TRBV2	TRBJ1-4	TRBD1	16	NA	CASSEGWTGGNEKLFF	TGTGCCAGCAGTGAAGGCTGGACAGGGGGGAATGAAAAACTGTTTTTT
TRBV18	TRBJ2-7	NA	14	NA	CASSPSDGPYEQYF	TGTGCCAGCTCACCTTCGGACGGCCCCTACGAGCAGTACTTC
TRBV5-1	TRBJ2-1	NA	15	NA	CASSLAARPNEQQFF	TGCGCCAGCAGCTTGGCGGCTCGCCCCAATGAGCAGCAGTTCTTC
TRBV7-2	TRBJ2-7	NA	13	few	CASSLERVHEQYF	TGTGCCAGCAGCCTAGAGAGGGTCCACGAGCAGTACTTC
TRBV7-3	TRBJ1-3	TRBD1	14	NA	CASSFGQGGNTIYF	TGTGCCAGCAGCTTCGGACAGGGAGGAAACACCATATATTTT
TRBV4-1	TRBJ2-7	TRBD1	15	NA	CASSHLDDRAYEQYF	TGCGCCAGCAGCCATCTGGACGACAGGGCCTACGAGCAGTACTTC
TRBV19	TRBJ1-5	NA	16	NA	CASSPNQGEGNQPQHF	TGTGCCAGTAGTCCTAATCAGGGTGAGGGCAATCAGCCCCAGCATTTT
TRBV13	TRBJ2-1	TRBD1	12	NA	CASSSRQGKQFF	TGTGCCAGCAGCTCAAGACAGGGCAAGCAGTTCTTC
TRBV7-9	TRBJ1-1	NA	15	NA	CASSSRTSTGTEAFF	TGTGCCAGCAGCTCGCGGACCTCAACGGGGACTGAAGCTTTCTTT
TRBV7-3	TRBJ2-1	NA	16	NA	CASSPQLATSYNEQFF	TGTGCCAGCAGCCCCCAGCTAGCGACCTCCTACAATGAGCAGTTCTTC
TRBV7-9	TRBJ1-5	NA	17	NA	CASSSNLAGDSNQPQHF	TGTGCCAGCAGCTCAAATCTAGCGGGGGATAGCAATCAGCCCCAGCATTTT
TRBV14	TRBJ2-1	NA	15	NA	CASGRPGATYNEQFF	TGTGCCAGCGGTAGACCGGGAGCAACCTACAATGAGCAGTTCTTC
TRBV6-1	TRBJ1-2	TRBD1	13	once	CASSGAGGYGYTF	TGTGCCAGCAGTGGCGCAGGGGGCTATGGCTACACCTTC
TRBV30	TRBJ2-2	NA	15	NA	CAWSREGAIAGELFF	TGTGCCTGGAGTCGGGAGGGGGCGATCGCCGGGGAGCTGTTTTTT
TRBV19	TRBJ1-1	TRBD1	15	NA	CASSKQGARNTEAFF	TGTGCCAGTAGTAAACAGGGGGCCAGGAACACTGAAGCTTTCTTT
TRBV6-5	TRBJ1-3	NA	15	NA	CASSSSKSSGNTIYF	TGTGCCAGCAGTTCCTCCAAGAGCTCTGGAAACACCATATATTTT
TRBV19	TRBJ2-6	TRBD1	18	NA	CASSMLTGGISGANVLTF	TGTGCCAGTAGTATGTTGACAGGGGGGATCTCTGGGGCCAACGTCCTGACTTTC
TRBV4-1	TRBJ2-1	NA	17	NA	CASSQAASESSYNEQFF	TGCGCCAGCAGCCAAGCCGCTAGCGAGAGCTCCTACAATGAGCAGTTCTTC
TRBV7-2	TRBJ2-7	TRBD2	14	once	CASSSETSTYEQYF	TGTGCCAGCAGCTCAGAGACTAGCACCTACGAGCAGTACTTC
TRBV27	TRBJ2-5	TRBD2	15	NA	CASSLGLGDEETQYF	TGTGCCAGCAGTTTAGGACTAGGGGATGAAGAGACCCAGTACTTC
TRBV5-6	TRBJ1-4	NA	13	NA	CASSVRSHEKLFF	TGTGCCAGCAGCGTACGTAGTCATGAAAAACTGTTTTTT
TRBV6-4	TRBJ2-1	TRBD2	15	NA	CASSETSGAYNEQFF	TGTGCCAGCAGTGAAACTAGCGGAGCCTACAATGAGCAGTTCTTC
TRBV6-1	TRBJ1-1	TRBD1	15	NA	CASSEALGDRAGAFF	TGTGCCAGCAGTGAAGCGCTTGGAGACAGGGCGGGAGCTTTCTTT